This TCR beta chain stems from a study of beta chain features in type 1 diabetes. Sequenced material consisted of expressed TCRB transcripts (all of the isolated RNA was reverse transcribed). TCRdb's table, derived via immunoSEQ multiplex PCR, lists solely in-frame clones and lacks some. Among under 900,000 clones listed, roughly a sixth were seen once. This clone turned up a few times. This TCR was sampled from a woman younger than 30 in good health. Sequenced input: naive CD4+ T cells from blood.

The CDR3 spells CASSWETSNEQYF. Here the CDR3 DNA reads TGTGCCAGCAGCTGGGAGACTAGCAACGAGCAGTACTTC. The genes are TRBV5-4 and TRBJ2-5; 7 bases are shared with TRBD2. The J call may be in error: the DNA end matches TRBJ2-7 better. Germline CDR1 and CDR2: SGHNT and YYREEE (reference sequence). The CDR3 is made up of 13 amino acids.